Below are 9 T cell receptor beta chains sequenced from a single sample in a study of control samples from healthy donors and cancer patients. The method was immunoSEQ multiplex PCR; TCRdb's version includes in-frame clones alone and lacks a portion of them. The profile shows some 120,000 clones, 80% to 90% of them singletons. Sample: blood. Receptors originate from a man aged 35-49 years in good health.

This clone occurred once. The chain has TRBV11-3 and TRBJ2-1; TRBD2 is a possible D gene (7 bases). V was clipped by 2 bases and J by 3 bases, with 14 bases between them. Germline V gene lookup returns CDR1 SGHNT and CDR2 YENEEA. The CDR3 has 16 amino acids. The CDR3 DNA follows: TGTGCCAGCAGCTTATGGGGGGGCGGTTACTACAATGAGCAGTTCTTC. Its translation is CASSLWGGGYYNEQFF.

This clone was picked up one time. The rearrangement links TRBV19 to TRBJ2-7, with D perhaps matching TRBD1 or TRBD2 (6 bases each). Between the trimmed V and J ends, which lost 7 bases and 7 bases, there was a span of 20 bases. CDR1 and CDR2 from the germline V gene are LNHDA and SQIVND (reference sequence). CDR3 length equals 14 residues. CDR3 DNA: TGTGCCAGTACGGGGGCAGGTCCCTTCCGGGAGCAGTACTTC. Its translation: CASTGAGPFREQYF.

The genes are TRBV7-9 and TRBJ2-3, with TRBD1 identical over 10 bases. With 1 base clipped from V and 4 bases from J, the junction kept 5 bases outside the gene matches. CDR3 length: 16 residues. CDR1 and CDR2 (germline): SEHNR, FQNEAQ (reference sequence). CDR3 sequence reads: CASSLGDRGRADTQYF. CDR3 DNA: TGTGCCAGCAGCTTAGGAGACAGGGGGCGAGCAGATACGCAGTATTTT.

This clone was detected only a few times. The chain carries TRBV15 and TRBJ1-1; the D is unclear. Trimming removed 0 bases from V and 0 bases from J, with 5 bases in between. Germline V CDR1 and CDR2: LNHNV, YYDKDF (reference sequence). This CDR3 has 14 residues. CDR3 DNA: TGTGCCACCAGCAGAGATCGGGTGAACACTGAAGCTTTCTTT. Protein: CATSRDRVNTEAFF.

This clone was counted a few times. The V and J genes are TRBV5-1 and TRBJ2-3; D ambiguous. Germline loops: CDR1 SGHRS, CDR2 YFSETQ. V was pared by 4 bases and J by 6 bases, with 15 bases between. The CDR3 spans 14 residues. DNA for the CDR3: TGCGCCAGCAGCCCCTCCATCCGACCGGATACGCAGTATTTT. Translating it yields CASSPSIRPDTQYF.

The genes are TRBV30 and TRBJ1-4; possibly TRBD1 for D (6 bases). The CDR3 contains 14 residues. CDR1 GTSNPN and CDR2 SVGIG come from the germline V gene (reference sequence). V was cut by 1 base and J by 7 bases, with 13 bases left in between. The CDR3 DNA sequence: TGTGCCTGGAGTGAGAACAGGGAGACTGAAAAACTGTTTTTT. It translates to CAWSENRETEKLFF.

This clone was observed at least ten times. The CDR3 DNA reads TGCGCCAGCAGCTTTGATCTTCTCTATGGCTACACCTTC. It codes for CASSFDLLYGYTF. The rearrangement joins TRBV5-1 to TRBJ1-2; no firm D call. Germline V gene sequence: CDR1 SGHRS, CDR2 YFSETQ. V lost 2 bases, J lost 4 bases, and 9 bases lay in between. The CDR3 loop spans 13 amino acids.

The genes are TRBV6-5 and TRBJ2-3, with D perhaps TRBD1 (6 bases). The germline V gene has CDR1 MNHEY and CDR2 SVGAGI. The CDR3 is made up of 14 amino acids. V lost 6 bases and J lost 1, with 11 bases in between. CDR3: CASSYREGTDTQYF. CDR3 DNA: TGTGCCAGCAGCTACAGGGAAGGCACAGATACGCAGTATTTT.

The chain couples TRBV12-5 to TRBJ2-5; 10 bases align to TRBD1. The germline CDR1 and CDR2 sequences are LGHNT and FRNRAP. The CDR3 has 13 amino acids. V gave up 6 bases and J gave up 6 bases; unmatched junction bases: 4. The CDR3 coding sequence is TGTGCTAGTGGCGACAGGGGGCACCAGACCCAGTACTTC. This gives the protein CASGDRGHQTQYF.